This T cell receptor beta chain was captured in a study of blood T cell repertoires in COVID-19. Study background: Acute and convalescent COVID-19 specimens originated in the United States, Italy and Spain. T cells, B-cell-depleted T cells, or PBMCs supplied cDNA or gDNA.

This CDR3 is built from 13 residues. Germline CDR1 and CDR2: GTSNPN and SVGIG (reference sequence). V was clipped by 1 base and J by 5 bases, with 9 bases between them. In the authors' workflow: Nucleated cell number was recorded as an estimate derived from reference gene primer amplification. The table came from immunoSEQ multiplex PCR; TCRdb's copy has only in-frame clones and leaves some out. The V and J calls and the clone size are those of that table, but D and trimming were determined from the DNA. The table shows more than 85,000 clones, with 60% to 85% occurring only once. The sequence was obtained from a human donor in a cohort sampled during active or convalescent COVID-19. The sample consisted of peripheral blood. V is TRBV30 and J is TRBJ1-5, with D possibly matching TRBD1 (5 bases). CDR3 nucleotides: TGTGCCTGGAGTGCCGAAGGGGATCAGCCCCAGCATTTT. It is translated as CAWSAEGDQPQHF.